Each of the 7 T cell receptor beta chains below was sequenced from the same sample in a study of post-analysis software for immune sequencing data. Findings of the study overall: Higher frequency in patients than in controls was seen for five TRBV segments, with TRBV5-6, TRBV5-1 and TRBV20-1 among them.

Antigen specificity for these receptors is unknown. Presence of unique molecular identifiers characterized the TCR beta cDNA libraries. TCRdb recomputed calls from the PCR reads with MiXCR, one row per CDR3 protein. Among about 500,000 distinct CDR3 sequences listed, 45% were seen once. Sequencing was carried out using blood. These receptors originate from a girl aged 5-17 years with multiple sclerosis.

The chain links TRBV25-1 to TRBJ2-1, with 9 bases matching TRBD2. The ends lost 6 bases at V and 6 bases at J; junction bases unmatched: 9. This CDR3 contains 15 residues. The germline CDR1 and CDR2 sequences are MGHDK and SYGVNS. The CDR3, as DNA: TGTGCCAGCAGGTTAGCGGGAGACGTGTGCAATGAGCAGTTCTTC. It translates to CASRLAGDVCNEQFF.

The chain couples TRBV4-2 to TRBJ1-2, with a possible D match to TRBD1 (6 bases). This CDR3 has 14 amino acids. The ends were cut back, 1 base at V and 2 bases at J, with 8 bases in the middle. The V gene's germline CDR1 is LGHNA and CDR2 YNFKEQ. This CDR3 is CASSQAQGNYGYTF. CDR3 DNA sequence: TGTGCCAGCAGCCAAGCCCAGGGGAACTATGGCTACACCTTC.

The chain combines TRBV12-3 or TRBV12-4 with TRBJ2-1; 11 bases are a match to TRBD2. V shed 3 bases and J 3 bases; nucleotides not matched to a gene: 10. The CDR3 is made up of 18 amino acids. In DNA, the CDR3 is TGTGCCAGCAGTTTTACCCTAGCGGGAGGACCCGTCTACAATGAGCAGTTCTTC. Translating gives CASSFTLAGGPVYNEQFF.

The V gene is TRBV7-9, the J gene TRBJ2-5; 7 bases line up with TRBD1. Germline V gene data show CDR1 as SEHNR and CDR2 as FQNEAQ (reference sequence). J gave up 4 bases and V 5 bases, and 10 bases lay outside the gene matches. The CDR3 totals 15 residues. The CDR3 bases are TGTGCCAGCAGCCAGATGACAGGGTTCTCAGAGACCCAGTACTTC. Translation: CASSQMTGFSETQYF. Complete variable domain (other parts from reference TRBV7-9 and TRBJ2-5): DTGVSQNPRHKITKRGQNVTFRCDPISEHNRLYWYRQTLGQGPEFLTYFQNEAQLEKSRLLSDRFSAERPKGSFSTLEIQRTEQGDSAMYLCASSQMTGFSETQYFGPGTRLLVL.

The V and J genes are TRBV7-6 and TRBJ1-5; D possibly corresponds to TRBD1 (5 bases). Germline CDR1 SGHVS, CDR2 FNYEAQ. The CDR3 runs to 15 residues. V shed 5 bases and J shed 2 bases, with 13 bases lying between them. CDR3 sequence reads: CASSNGRGGNQPQHF. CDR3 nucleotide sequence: TGTGCCAGCAGCAACGGGAGAGGGGGCAATCAGCCCCAGCATTTT.

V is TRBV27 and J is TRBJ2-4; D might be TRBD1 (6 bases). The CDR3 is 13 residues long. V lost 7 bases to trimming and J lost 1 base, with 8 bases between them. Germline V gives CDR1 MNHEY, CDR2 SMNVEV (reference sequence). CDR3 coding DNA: TGTGCCAGCATTGACAGGGCCAAAAACATTCAGTACTTC. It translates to CASIDRAKNIQYF.

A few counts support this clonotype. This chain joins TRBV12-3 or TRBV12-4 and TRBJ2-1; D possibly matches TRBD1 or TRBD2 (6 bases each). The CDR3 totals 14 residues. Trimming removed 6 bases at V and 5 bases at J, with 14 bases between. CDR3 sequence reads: CASSRVGGDNEQFF. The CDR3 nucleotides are TGTGCCAGCAGCCGCGTCGGGGGCGACAATGAGCAGTTCTTC.